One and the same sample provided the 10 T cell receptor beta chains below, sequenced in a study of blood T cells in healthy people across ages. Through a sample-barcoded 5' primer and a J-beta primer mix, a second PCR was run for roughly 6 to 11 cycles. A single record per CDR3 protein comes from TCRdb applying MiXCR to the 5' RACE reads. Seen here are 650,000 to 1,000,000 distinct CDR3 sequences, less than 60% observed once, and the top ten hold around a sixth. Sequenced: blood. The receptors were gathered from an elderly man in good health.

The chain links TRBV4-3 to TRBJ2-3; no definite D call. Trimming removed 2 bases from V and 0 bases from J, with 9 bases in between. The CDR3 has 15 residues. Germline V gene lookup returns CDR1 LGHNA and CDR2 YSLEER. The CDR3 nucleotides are TGCGCCAGCAGCCAATTGAGTTCTAGCACAGATACGCAGTATTTT. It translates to CASSQLSSSTDTQYF.

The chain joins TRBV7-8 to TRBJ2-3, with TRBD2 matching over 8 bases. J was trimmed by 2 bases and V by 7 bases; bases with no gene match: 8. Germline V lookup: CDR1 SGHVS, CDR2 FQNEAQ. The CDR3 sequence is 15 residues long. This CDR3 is CASTAGGLVTDTQYF. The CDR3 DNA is TGTGCCAGCACCGCGGGAGGACTAGTCACAGATACGCAGTATTTT.

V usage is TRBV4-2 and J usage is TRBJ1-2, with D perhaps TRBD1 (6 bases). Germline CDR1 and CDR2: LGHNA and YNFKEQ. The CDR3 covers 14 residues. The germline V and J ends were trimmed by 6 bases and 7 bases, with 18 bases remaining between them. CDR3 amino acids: CASSFGQRFSGYTF. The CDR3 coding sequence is TGTGCCAGCAGTTTCGGACAGCGCTTTAGTGGCTACACCTTC.

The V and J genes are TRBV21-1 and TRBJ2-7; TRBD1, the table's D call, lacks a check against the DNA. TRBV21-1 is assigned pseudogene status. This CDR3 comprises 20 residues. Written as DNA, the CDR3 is TGTGCCAGCAGCCTACGCCCCACGCTTATTTCAAACGCGACGGACTACGAGCAGTACTTC. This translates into CASSLRPTLISNATDYEQYF.

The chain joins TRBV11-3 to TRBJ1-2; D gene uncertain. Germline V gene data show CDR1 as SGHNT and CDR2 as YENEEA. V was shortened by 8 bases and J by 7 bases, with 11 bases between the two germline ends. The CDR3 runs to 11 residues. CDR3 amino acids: CASVKGCGYTF. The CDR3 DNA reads TGTGCCAGCGTTAAGGGTTGTGGCTACACCTTC.

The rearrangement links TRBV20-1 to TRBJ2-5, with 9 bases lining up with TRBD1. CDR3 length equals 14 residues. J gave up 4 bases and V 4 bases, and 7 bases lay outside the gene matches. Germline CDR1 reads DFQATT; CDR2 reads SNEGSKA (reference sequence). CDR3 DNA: TGCAGTGCTACTCCCGGACAGGGGCGAGAGACCCAGTACTTC. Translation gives CSATPGQGRETQYF.

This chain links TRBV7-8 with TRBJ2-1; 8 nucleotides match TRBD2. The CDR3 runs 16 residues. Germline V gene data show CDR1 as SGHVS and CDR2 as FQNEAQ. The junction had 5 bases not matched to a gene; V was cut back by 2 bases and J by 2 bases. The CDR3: CASSLLSGTAYNEQFF. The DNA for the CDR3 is TGTGCCAGCAGCTTACTTAGCGGGACTGCCTACAATGAGCAGTTCTTC.

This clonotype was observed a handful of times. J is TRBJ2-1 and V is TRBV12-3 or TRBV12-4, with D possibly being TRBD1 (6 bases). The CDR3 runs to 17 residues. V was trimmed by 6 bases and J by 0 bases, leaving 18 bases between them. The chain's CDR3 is CASRSTQGQSSYNEQFF. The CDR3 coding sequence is TGTGCCAGCAGATCCACCCAGGGGCAGAGCTCCTACAATGAGCAGTTCTTC.

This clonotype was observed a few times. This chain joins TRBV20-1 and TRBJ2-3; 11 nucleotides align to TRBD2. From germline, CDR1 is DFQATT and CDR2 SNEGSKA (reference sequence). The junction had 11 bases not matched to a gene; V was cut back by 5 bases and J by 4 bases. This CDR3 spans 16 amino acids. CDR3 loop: CSAPPILAGVADTQYF. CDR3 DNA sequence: TGCAGTGCTCCCCCAATACTAGCGGGAGTTGCAGATACGCAGTATTTT.

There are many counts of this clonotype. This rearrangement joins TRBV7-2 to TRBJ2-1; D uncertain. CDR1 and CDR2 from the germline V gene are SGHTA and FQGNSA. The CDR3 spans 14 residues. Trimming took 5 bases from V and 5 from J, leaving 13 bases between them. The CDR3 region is CASSLAGKHNEQFF. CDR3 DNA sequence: TGTGCCAGCAGCCTCGCAGGAAAGCACAATGAGCAGTTCTTC.